In this sample, the clone carrying this T cell receptor (beta chain) turned up once. Antigen unknown. This sample stems from a study of shared clonotypes between healthy human individuals. Study-wide points: Donor scarcity curtailed the genetic and exposure-history diversity represented herein.

Those who donated, Caucasian adults without exception, all lived in Nashville, Tennessee. Clones were sequenced by immunoSEQ multiplex PCR, and TCRdb holds only the in-frame ones, with some missing. The sample holds 2.3 million or so clones, 80% to 95% seen once. CDR1 is SGDLS and CDR2 is YYNGEE in the germline V gene. CDR3 length: 14 amino acids. The V gene lost 4 bases and the J gene lost 7 bases, with 18 bases spanning the gap. This chain links TRBV9 with TRBJ2-7; D gene uncertain. The sequencing sample was made of naive CD4+ T cells from PBMCs. As to subset: CD45RA+ positively selected. The sequence derives from a man younger than 30 in good health. Some clones in this sample may be carry-over from other donors' samples. The CDR3 spells CASSQLGDKREQYF. CDR3 bases: TGTGCCAGCAGCCAACTCGGAGACAAAAGGGAGCAGTACTTC.